Listed below are T cell receptor beta chains from one sample, sequenced in a study of blood T cell repertoires in COVID-19. The table came from immunoSEQ multiplex PCR; TCRdb's copy has only in-frame clones and leaves some out. The sample consists of about 47,000 clones, roughly nine tenths of them appearing once. Sequenced input: peripheral blood. These receptors were taken from a man aged 65-85 years with active COVID-19. Both conserved end residues are part of each CDR3. Each record gives: J gene, D gene, V gene, clone size, CDR3 protein, CDR3 DNA. D genes are given only for firm matches. Size is stated for part of the rows, as once, few or many counts, or as a class when the clone is expanded.

>TRBJ1-1|.|TRBV10-2|.
CASRGEGPRTEAFF
TGCGCCAGCAGGGGGGAGGGGCCGAGGACTGAAGCTTTCTTT
>TRBJ2-7|TRBD1|TRBV15|.
CATSSDRGSYEQYF
TGTGCCACCAGCAGTGACAGGGGTTCGTACGAGCAGTACTTC
>TRBJ1-6|.|TRBV30|few
CAYSRGPNSPLHF
TGTGCCTACTCCAGGGGACCCAATTCACCCCTCCACTTT
>TRBJ2-7|.|TRBV3-1/TRBV3-2|.
CASRQVSKGTYEQYF
TGTGCCAGCAGACAGGTCTCTAAGGGAACCTACGAGCAGTACTTC
>TRBJ2-5|.|TRBV6-2/TRBV6-3|.
CASSPRQGKRETQYF
TGTGCCAGCAGTCCCCGGCAGGGCAAAAGGGAGACCCAGTACTTC
>TRBJ2-5|.|TRBV5-1|once
CASSLLTQETQYF
TGCGCCAGCAGCTTGTTGACTCAAGAGACCCAGTACTTC
>TRBJ2-7|.|TRBV27|.
CASSQDTLSYEQYF
TGTGCCAGCTCGCAGGACACCCTCTCCTACGAGCAGTACTTC
>TRBJ1-6|TRBD1|TRBV18|.
CASSPGTAPMNPLHF
TGTGCCAGCTCACCGGGGACAGCCCCAATGAATCCCCTCCACTTT
>TRBJ1-6|TRBD1|TRBV5-4|.
CASRGQGTYNSPLHF
TGTGCCAGCAGGGGACAGGGGACCTATAATTCACCCCTCCACTTT
>TRBJ1-3|.|TRBV9|.
CASSPLVRGASGNTIYF
TGTGCCAGCAGCCCCCTAGTGCGCGGGGCCTCTGGAAACACCATATATTTT
>TRBJ1-2|.|TRBV9|.
CASSVSGAIYGYTF
TGTGCCAGCAGCGTATCTGGGGCGATCTATGGCTACACCTTC
>TRBJ2-3|.|TRBV19|.
CASSHRDTQYF
TGTGCCAGTAGTCATCGGGATACGCAGTATTTT
>TRBJ2-2|.|TRBV3-1/TRBV3-2|once
CASSRGEVDTGELFF
TGTGCCAGCAGCCGAGGGGAGGTGGACACCGGGGAGCTGTTTTTT
>TRBJ1-2|TRBD1|TRBV7-9|.
CASSYGQDGYTF
TGTGCCAGCAGCTACGGACAGGATGGCTACACCTTC
>TRBJ2-7|TRBD1|TRBV6-5|.
CASSYTGTDSYEQYF
TGTGCCAGCAGCTACACCGGGACAGATTCCTACGAGCAGTACTTC
>TRBJ2-7|.|TRBV5-1|.
CASSLTATYEQYF
TGCGCCAGCAGCTTGACTGCCACCTACGAGCAGTACTTC
>TRBJ2-5|.|TRBV6-1|once
CASSESLGGASRVETQYF
TGTGCCAGCAGTGAATCGTTGGGGGGGGCCTCTCGTGTGGAGACCCAGTACTTC
>TRBJ2-7|.|TRBV7-2|.
CASSPGLQSYEQYF
TGTGCCAGCTCGCCTGGTCTGCAGTCCTACGAGCAGTACTTC
>TRBJ1-6|.|TRBV25-1|.
CASSETGFYNSPLHF
TGTGCCAGCAGTGAGACAGGTTTCTATAATTCACCCCTCCACTTT
>TRBJ2-5|.|TRBV19|.
CASSNRGLETQYF
TGTGCCAGTAGTAACCGTGGGCTCGAGACCCAGTACTTC
>TRBJ1-5|.|TRBV15|.
CATSRDLGQGGGQPQHF
TGTGCCACCAGCAGAGATTTGGGCCAGGGAGGGGGTCAGCCCCAGCATTTT
>TRBJ2-2|.|TRBV3-1/TRBV3-2|.
CASSQGQLNTGELFF
TGTGCCAGCAGCCAAGGACAACTTAACACCGGGGAGCTGTTTTTT
>TRBJ2-5|TRBD2|TRBV27|.
CASSPLDSGGEETQYF
TGTGCCAGCAGCCCCCTTGATAGCGGGGGGGAAGAGACCCAGTACTTC
>TRBJ2-1|TRBD2|TRBV15|.
CATSRDRLAGPRKFF
TGTGCCACCAGCAGAGATCGCTTAGCGGGGCCCAGGAAGTTCTTC
>TRBJ2-5|.|TRBV5-4|.
CASSRTEYQETQYF
TGTGCCAGCAGCAGGACTGAGTACCAAGAGACCCAGTACTTC
>TRBJ1-5|.|TRBV7-9|.
CASSRGGQPQHF
TGTGCCAGCAGCCGGGGGGGTCAGCCCCAGCATTTT
>TRBJ1-4|.|TRBV3-1/TRBV3-2|.
CASGGAGEKLFF
TGTGCCAGCGGGGGGGCCGGGGAAAAACTGTTTTTT
>TRBJ1-5|TRBD1|TRBV7-2|.
CASRPTGGSNQPQHF
TGTGCCAGCCGACCCACAGGGGGTAGCAATCAGCCCCAGCATTTT
>TRBJ2-3|TRBD2|TRBV2|.
CASSAQGLAPTDTQYF
TGTGCCAGCAGTGCCCAGGGACTAGCGCCCACAGATACGCAGTATTTT
>TRBJ2-1|TRBD2|TRBV9|.
CASSGREAGGSDNEQFF
TGTGCCAGCAGCGGCCGTGAGGCGGGGGGCTCCGACAATGAGCAGTTCTTC
>TRBJ1-4|.|TRBV7-9|.
CASSFPTTNEKLFF
TGTGCCAGCAGCTTCCCCACAACTAATGAAAAACTGTTTTTT
>TRBJ2-3|TRBD2|TRBV20-1|.
CSAGLAGGRYF
TGCAGTGCTGGACTAGCGGGGGGGCGGTATTTT
>TRBJ1-5|TRBD1|TRBV3-1/TRBV3-2|.
CASSQQPGGTGAAQHF
TGTGCCAGCAGCCAGCAACCTGGGGGGACAGGGGCGGCCCAGCATTTT
>TRBJ2-3|TRBD2|TRBV9|.
CASSVASGGTDTQYF
TGTGCCAGCAGCGTAGCTAGCGGGGGAACAGATACGCAGTATTTT
>TRBJ2-7|.|TRBV4-1|.
CASSPIPLIRGGATYEQYF
TGCGCCAGCAGCCCCATACCCCTCATTCGAGGGGGGGCAACCTACGAGCAGTACTTC
>TRBJ2-7|TRBD1|TRBV5-1|.
CASSLAPSTGFYEQYF
TGCGCCAGCAGCTTGGCCCCCTCGACAGGGTTCTACGAGCAGTACTTC
>TRBJ1-1|TRBD1|TRBV19|.
CASSIVGQGTAEAFF
TGTGCCAGTAGTATAGTTGGGCAAGGGACAGCAGAAGCTTTCTTT
>TRBJ2-3|.|TRBV4-2|once
CASSQDRLRSDTQYF
TGTGCCAGCAGCCAAGATCGGCTGAGGTCAGATACGCAGTATTTT
>TRBJ2-3|.|TRBV6-5|.
CASSYGGSGTDTQYF
TGTGCCAGCAGTTATGGAGGATCCGGCACAGATACGCAGTATTTT
>TRBJ1-1|.|TRBV3-1/TRBV3-2|.
CASSVRVGTEAFF
TGTGCCAGCAGCGTCAGGGTAGGAACTGAAGCTTTCTTT
>TRBJ2-3|.|TRBV6-1|medium-sized
CASSDVGPDTQYF
TGTGCCAGCAGTGATGTGGGGCCAGATACGCAGTATTTT
>TRBJ2-5|TRBD1|TRBV9|.
CASSVVRCSGWDRETQYF
TGTGCCAGCAGCGTAGTTAGGTGTTCTGGTTGGGACAGAGAGACCCAGTACTTC
>TRBJ1-4|TRBD1|TRBV28|.
CASSFKDRGLFF
TGTGCCAGCAGTTTCAAAGACAGGGGACTGTTTTTT
>TRBJ1-5|TRBD1|TRBV20-1|once
CSASSSTGEHQPQHF
TGCAGTGCTAGTTCATCAACAGGGGAGCATCAGCCCCAGCATTTT
>TRBJ1-5|TRBD1|TRBV6-2/TRBV6-3|.
CASSRQGAFQPQHF
TGTGCCAGCAGCCGACAGGGGGCTTTTCAGCCCCAGCATTTT
>TRBJ2-3|.|TRBV10-2|.
CASSEFLMGATDTQYF
TGCGCCAGCAGTGAGTTTCTGATGGGGGCGACAGATACGCAGTATTTT
>TRBJ1-1|.|TRBV7-8|.
CASSPYGIDTEAFF
TGTGCCAGCAGCCCCTACGGGATAGACACTGAAGCTTTCTTT
>TRBJ2-2|.|TRBV28|.
CASSLAGSTGELFF
TGTGCCAGCAGTTTGGCAGGGTCCACCGGGGAGCTGTTTTTT
>TRBJ1-4|TRBD1|TRBV11-3|once
CASSLLDRVEEKLFF
TGTGCCAGCAGCTTACTCGACAGGGTTGAAGAAAAACTGTTTTTT
>TRBJ1-3|TRBD1|TRBV6-5|.
CASSSTGGSGNTIYF
TGTGCCAGCAGTTCCACAGGGGGCTCTGGAAACACCATATATTTT
>TRBJ2-7|.|TRBV3-1/TRBV3-2|.
CASSQSYAIYEQYF
TGTGCCAGCAGCCAAAGTTACGCTATCTACGAGCAGTACTTC
>TRBJ2-5|.|TRBV19|.
CASSISGAETQYF
TGTGCCAGTAGTATATCAGGGGCGGAGACCCAGTACTTC
>TRBJ2-1|TRBD1|TRBV5-1|.
CASSPGTAQHEQFF
TGCGCCAGCAGTCCGGGGACAGCCCAGCATGAGCAGTTCTTC
>TRBJ1-2|.|TRBV6-4|.
CASSKGQGRHYGYTF
TGTGCCAGCAGTAAGGGGCAGGGGCGGCACTATGGCTACACCTTC
>TRBJ1-5|.|TRBV5-6|.
CASSLTSYSNQPQHF
TGTGCCAGCAGCTTGACCTCCTATAGCAATCAGCCCCAGCATTTT